The clone carrying this T cell receptor beta chain was counted a few times. Antigen specificity is unknown. The data originate from a study of response to subunit inactivated influenza vaccine. CDR3 length equals 14 residues. Germline loops: CDR1 DFQATT, CDR2 SNEGSKA (reference sequence). V was pared by 0 bases and J by 4 bases, with 12 bases between. TCRdb itself ran the RT-PCR reads through MiXCR, one entry per CDR3 protein. The profile shows 650,000 or so distinct CDR3 sequences, about 15% of them singletons. Study findings and constraints: After each seasonal influenza vaccination, few new T cells are recruited, the authors suggested.

This sequence was found in a man aged 50-59 years who received an inactivated influenza vaccine. The source material was PBMCs from blood, sampled roughly 15 days before vaccination. The chain is built from TRBV20-1 and TRBJ1-1; perhaps TRBD1 as D (6 bases). The CDR3 region is CSARDPRGVTEAFF. CDR3 in DNA: TGCAGTGCTAGAGATCCTAGGGGGGTCACTGAAGCTTTCTTT.